Listed below are T cell receptor beta chains from one sample, sequenced in a study of OX40 agonist ivuxolimab in advanced cancers. Method: immunoSEQ multiplex PCR; TCRdb's copy keeps in-frame clones and lacks some. The sample holds about 90,000 clones, roughly 93% seen once. Sample: CD4+ or CD8+ T cells sorted from blood, taken in a trial of the OX40 agonist ivuxolimab. All receptors come from an adult with an advanced solid tumor such as melanoma, head and neck, liver or kidney cancer. Each CDR3 is given without its conserved first and last residue.

V	CDR3
TRBV10-3	AISESSRLDNEQF
TRBV7-2	ASSSPGQDFQNSYNEQF
TRBV9	ASSVKGTYGELF
TRBV5-1	ASSLALGGSQEQY
TRBV5-6	ASSYTGTSGYSYEQY
TRBV2	ASSAEGQQPQH
TRBV15	ATSPISLARSSYNEQF
TRBV27	ASSIQTGPWYEQY
TRBV19	ASRVAVLNNEQF
TRBV7-2	ASSPHLPGVGEQY
TRBV5-5	ASSNSPTGTGAYEQY
TRBV27	ASSLRDSGPYEQY
TRBV6-5	ASSTPGTGHYEQY
TRBV6-6	ASSFVTSPPVQY
TRBV11-2	ASSWTSGRNNEQF
TRBV4-2	ASSQDYNGQTGFNQPQH
TRBV28	ATNHFGTANYGYT